The next 18 T cell receptor beta chains were all read from a single sample in a study of blood T cell repertoires in COVID-19. Method: immunoSEQ multiplex PCR; TCRdb's copy keeps in-frame clones and lacks some. The sample records tens of thousands of clones, over 75% being singletons. The sequenced sample consisted of peripheral blood. The receptors come from a woman at least 80 years old with COVID-19, enrolled during active disease.

V usage is TRBV5-5 and J usage is TRBJ1-1; a weak D match, TRBD1 (5 bases). With 0 bases removed from V and 5 bases from J, the gap between germline ends came to 11 bases. This CDR3 is 14 amino acids long. The germline V gene has CDR1 SGHKS and CDR2 YYEKEE (reference sequence). CDR3 residues: CASSLAPGKTEAFF. The CDR3 bases are TGTGCCAGCAGCTTGGCCCCAGGGAAAACTGAAGCTTTCTTT.

The chain couples TRBV30 to TRBJ2-3; 9 bases are shared with TRBD2. The J segment lost 2 bases and the V segment lost 0 bases, leaving 6 bases of the junction unmatched. There are 16 residues in the CDR3. Per the germline V gene, CDR1 is GTSNPN and CDR2 is SVGIG (reference sequence). The CDR3 nucleotides are TGTGCCTGGAGTGTAATGGCGGGGGGGTTCACAGATACGCAGTATTTT. The encoded protein is CAWSVMAGGFTDTQYF.

The chain combines TRBV6-5 with TRBJ1-5; D unresolved. CDR1 and CDR2 from the germline V gene are MNHEY and SVGAGI. Trimming pared 6 bases from V and 3 bases from J, leaving 9 bases between. CDR3 length equals 13 residues. The CDR3: CASRRQINQPQHF. The CDR3 nucleotides are TGTGCCAGCAGGCGGCAGATCAATCAGCCCCAGCATTTT.

This chain uses TRBV5-6 with TRBJ1-3; tentative D call: TRBD1 (6 bases). Trimming stripped 0 bases from V and 3 bases from J, with 13 bases between. The germline gives CDR1 SGHDT, CDR2 YYEEEE. The CDR3 consists of 16 residues. In nucleotides, the CDR3 is TGTGCCAGCAGCTTGGTACCGGGGACAATTGGAAACACCATATATTTT. This gives the protein CASSLVPGTIGNTIYF.

V usage is TRBV30 and J usage is TRBJ2-5; D is unresolved. This CDR3 is built from 12 residues. Germline CDR1 reads GTSNPN; CDR2 reads SVGIG (reference sequence). The V end lost 1 base, the J end lost 2 bases, and 5 bases lay between the germline ends. CDR3 nucleotide sequence: TGTGCCTGGAGTGAACAGCAAGAGACCCAGTACTTC. It is translated as CAWSEQQETQYF.

This clone came up once. The chain couples TRBV7-6 to TRBJ2-7, with D possibly being TRBD1 (6 bases). Trimming stripped 1 base from V and 2 bases from J, with 6 bases between. The germline V gene has CDR1 SGHVS and CDR2 FNYEAQ. The CDR3 totals 13 residues. This CDR3 reads CASSLDRAYEQYF. In DNA, the CDR3 is TGTGCCAGCAGCTTAGACAGGGCCTACGAGCAGTACTTC.

V gene TRBV5-6 combines with J gene TRBJ2-2; 9 positions agree with TRBD1. The germline V gene has CDR1 SGHDT and CDR2 YYEEEE. This CDR3 has 15 residues. The V and J ends lost 1 base and 4 bases, in that order; junction bases with no gene match: 2. The CDR3 sequence: CASSLMGQGTGELFF. DNA for the CDR3: TGTGCCAGCAGCTTGATGGGACAGGGCACCGGGGAGCTGTTTTTT.

The gene calls are TRBV5-4 and TRBJ2-2; 8 positions match TRBD2. With 0 bases clipped from V and 6 bases from J, the junction kept 1 base outside the gene matches. CDR1 and CDR2 from the germline V gene are SGHNT and YYREEE (reference sequence). This CDR3 has 14 residues. The CDR3 DNA reads TGTGCCAGCAGCTTGGGACTAGCGTCCGGGGAGCTGTTTTTT. Protein product: CASSLGLASGELFF.

On this clone: The junction differs from germline at one of its ends, possibly a read error. The V gene is TRBV2, the J gene TRBJ1-4; D unresolved. Per germline, CDR1 SNHLY and CDR2 FYNNEI. CDR3 length: 11 residues. CDR3 in amino acids: CASRRTPVLYF. CDR3 nucleotides: TGTGCCAGCAGACGAACGCCGGTTCTGTATTTT.

This clone was recorded once. The chain employs TRBV2 and TRBJ1-5, with a possible D match to TRBD1 (6 bases). V lost 6 bases, J lost 11 bases, and 20 bases lay in between. The CDR3 contains 14 residues. Germline-derived CDR1 and CDR2 are SNHLY and FYNNEI. The CDR3: CASRDRDTFKTQHF. The CDR3 nucleotides read TGTGCCAGCAGAGACCGGGACACCTTCAAGACCCAGCATTTT.

The genes are TRBV12-3 or TRBV12-4 and TRBJ1-2; possibly TRBD1 for D (6 bases). This CDR3 contains 13 residues. Trimming took 8 bases from V and 8 from J, leaving 18 bases between them. CDR3 nucleotide sequence: TGTGCCAGCCATAACAGGACAGCTGGGGGCTACACCTTC. This translates into CASHNRTAGGYTF.

CDR3 DNA: TGCGCCAGCAGCTTGGACAGGGTGGGCATCGGGGAGCTGTTTTTT. Translated, it gives CASSLDRVGIGELFF. The J gene is TRBJ2-2, the V gene TRBV5-1; D perhaps matches TRBD1 (6 bases). V was shortened by 0 bases and J by 7 bases, with 13 bases between the two germline ends. Germline-derived CDR1 and CDR2 are SGHRS and YFSETQ. This CDR3 has 15 residues.

The chain uses TRBV6-2 or TRBV6-3 and TRBJ2-1, with 7 bases matching TRBD2. The ends lost 0 bases at V and 0 bases at J; junction bases unmatched: 8. Per the germline V gene, CDR1 is MNHEY and CDR2 is SVGEGT. The CDR3 length is 18 residues. CDR3 residues: CASSYSASGASSYNEQFF. CDR3 sequence (DNA): TGTGCCAGCAGTTACTCGGCTAGCGGTGCTAGCTCCTACAATGAGCAGTTCTTC.

The sample holds a few counts of this clone. The chain is built from TRBV5-1 and TRBJ2-7; TRBD2 matches at 7 bases. From germline, CDR1 is SGHRS and CDR2 YFSETQ. J gave up 2 bases and V 0 bases, and 2 bases lay outside the gene matches. The CDR3 is 14 amino acids. Here the CDR3 reads CASSLAGGAYEQYF. CDR3 in DNA: TGCGCCAGCAGCTTGGCGGGGGGAGCCTACGAGCAGTACTTC.

The chain couples TRBV14 to TRBJ2-7; a possible D gene is TRBD2 (5 bases). Germline lookup yields CDR1 SGHDN and CDR2 FVKESK. V shed 4 bases and J shed 7 bases, with 14 bases lying between them. The CDR3 consists of 13 residues. The CDR3 protein is CASSLSHRGEQYF. Written as DNA, the CDR3 is TGTGCCAGCAGCCTCTCCCACCGGGGAGAGCAGTACTTC.

The J gene is TRBJ2-7, the V gene TRBV6-5, with 9 bases fitting TRBD1. The CDR3 is 15 amino acids. Unmatched junction bases numbered 9, after V lost 6 bases and J lost 3 bases. Per germline, CDR1 MNHEY and CDR2 SVGAGI. CDR3 in DNA: TGTGCCAGCAGCGACGGGGGACAGGGACTCTACGAGCAGTACTTC. Translated: CASSDGGQGLYEQYF.

The count of this clone is one. This sequence joins TRBV6-5 and TRBJ1-1, with a weak D call TRBD1 (5 bases). The CDR3 runs 14 residues. Deletions cut 6 bases from V and 5 bases from J, with 16 bases between. Germline values: CDR1 MNHEY, CDR2 SVGAGI. CDR3 amino acids: CASRPQGIWTEAFF. The CDR3 coding sequence is TGTGCCAGCAGGCCCCAGGGAATCTGGACTGAAGCTTTCTTT.

The chain combines TRBV2 with TRBJ2-1, with D perhaps matching TRBD2 (5 bases). Trimming removed 8 bases from V and 3 bases from J, with 14 bases in between. The CDR3 totals 14 residues. Germline loops: CDR1 SNHLY, CDR2 FYNNEI. The DNA for the CDR3 is TGTGCCAGCTTCACGGGGTCTTTCTACAATGAGCAGTTCTTC. It encodes CASFTGSFYNEQFF. The variable domain in full, completed from reference TRBV2 and TRBJ2-1, reads EPEVTQTPSHQVTQMGQEVILRCVPISNHLYFYWYRQILGQKVEFLVSFYNNEISEKSEIFDDQFSVERPDGSNFTLKIRSTKLEDSAMYFCASFTGSFYNEQFFGPGTRLTVL.